This record concerns one TCR beta chain sequence. Its antigen is as yet unknown. In the PCR, 60 Vbeta and 13 Jbeta primers were used. In the original processing: Roughly 10 million shared chains were among about 80 million unique TCR beta chains counted in a later analysis. The data were produced by immunoSEQ multiplex PCR, yet TCRdb's version contains in-frame clones alone and is incomplete. V and J calls and clone size are copied from that table; D and trimming were computed from the DNA. The table shows approximately 170,000 clones, with over 75% occurring only once. Germline V gives CDR1 LNHDA, CDR2 SQIVND (reference sequence). The V end was cut by 6 bases, the J end by 8 bases, with 16 bases between. The CDR3 consists of 14 residues. The sample comes from a study of cytomegalovirus exposure and HLA in healthy donors. General observations from the study: Rare TCR sequences dominated, though some public TCRs recurred in many donors.

The origin of this receptor is a man aged 45-65 years in good health and CMV-seropositive. Sequenced: PBMCs. The chain couples TRBV19 to TRBJ1-4, with TRBD1 as a possible D gene (6 bases). The CDR3 is CASRGPTTGEKLFF. The CDR3 DNA reads TGTGCCAGTAGGGGACCTACTACAGGGGAAAAACTGTTTTTT.